These T cell receptor beta chains were read from a single sample in a study of blood T cell repertoires in COVID-19. Measured with immunoSEQ multiplex PCR; TCRdb has only the in-frame clones, and not every one. This table has about 180,000 clones, roughly nine tenths appearing once. Sequencing used peripheral blood. The receptors here all came from a man in his 70s with active or convalescent COVID-19. The CDR3 runs from the conserved cysteine through the conserved F or W. The order of the fields is J gene, D gene, V gene, clone size, CDR3 length, CDR3 protein, CDR3 DNA. D genes are given only for firm matches. For some rows the clone size is stated as once, few or many, or as a class when expanded; others skip it.

TRBJ2-7,.,TRBV25-1,.,11,CASTPGYEQYF,TGTGCCAGCACACCCGGCTACGAGCAGTACTTC
TRBJ2-5,TRBD2,TRBV7-3,.,15,CASSPFSGREATQYF,TGTGCCAGCAGCCCATTCTCTGGGAGGGAGGCGACCCAGTACTTC
TRBJ1-1,.,TRBV7-8,few,15,CASSLNKQGNTEAFF,TGTGCCAGCAGCTTAAACAAGCAGGGGAACACTGAAGCTTTCTTT
TRBJ1-5,TRBD1,TRBV7-2,.,13,CASSRDRNQPQHF,TGTGCCAGCAGCCGGGACAGGAATCAGCCCCAGCATTTT
TRBJ1-1,TRBD1,TRBV12-3/TRBV12-4,.,12,CASSLRDSEAFF,TGTGCCAGCAGTTTACGGGACAGCGAAGCTTTCTTT
TRBJ1-2,.,TRBV12-3/TRBV12-4,once,13,CASSLLENHGYTF,TGTGCCAGCAGTTTGTTGGAGAACCATGGCTACACCTTC
TRBJ1-5,TRBD1,TRBV18,.,14,CASSLDRGNQPQHF,TGTGCCAGCTCACTCGACAGGGGCAATCAGCCCCAGCATTTT
TRBJ1-1,.,TRBV2,few,15,CASSAFNRVATEAFF,TGTGCCAGCAGTGCATTTAACAGGGTCGCCACTGAAGCTTTCTTT
TRBJ2-1,TRBD2,TRBV7-2,.,13,CASSLGPAGVWFF,TGTGCCAGCAGCTTAGGACCAGCGGGAGTATGGTTCTTC
TRBJ2-7,TRBD1,TRBV6-5,few,15,CASSPDRDRVYEQYF,TGTGCCAGCAGTCCAGACCGGGACAGAGTCTACGAGCAGTACTTC
TRBJ1-4,.,TRBV5-1,.,15,CASSPGDLGNEKLFF,TGCGCCAGCAGCCCGGGGGACCTGGGGAATGAAAAACTGTTTTTT
TRBJ2-1,.,TRBV9,.,13,CASSDKAESEQFF,TGTGCCAGCAGCGATAAAGCGGAAAGTGAGCAGTTCTTC
TRBJ2-1,.,TRBV20-1,.,11,CSASPSSEQFF,TGCAGTGCTAGCCCTTCCAGTGAGCAGTTCTTC
TRBJ2-3,TRBD2,TRBV4-1,.,16,CASTLAGVLGEDTQYF,TGCGCCAGCACGCTAGCGGGAGTGCTGGGTGAAGATACGCAGTATTTT
TRBJ1-1,TRBD1,TRBV5-8,few,16,CASSLPTGQGRTEAFF,TGTGCCAGCAGCTTACCCACGGGACAGGGCAGAACTGAAGCTTTCTTT
TRBJ2-5,TRBD1,TRBV28,few,21,CASSYWRDRGRGESSGGTQYF,TGTGCCAGCAGTTACTGGCGGGACAGGGGGCGAGGGGAATCTAGCGGGGGGACCCAGTACTTC
TRBJ2-7,TRBD1,TRBV28,.,15,CASSYSTGGNYEQYF,TGTGCCAGCAGTTATTCGACAGGGGGCAACTACGAGCAGTACTTC
TRBJ2-7,TRBD2,TRBV11-2,few,16,CASSPGLAGKLYEQYF,TGTGCCAGCAGCCCAGGACTAGCGGGAAAGCTCTACGAGCAGTACTTC
TRBJ1-4,TRBD1,TRBV29-1,once,14,CSVTTGGPGEKLFF,TGCAGCGTGACTACAGGGGGACCGGGTGAAAAACTGTTTTTT
TRBJ2-2,.,TRBV5-6,.,12,CASNKNTGELFF,TGTGCCAGCAATAAGAACACCGGGGAGCTGTTTTTT
TRBJ1-1,.,TRBV16,.,12,CASSQFGAEAFF,TGTGCCAGCAGCCAATTCGGGGCTGAAGCTTTCTTT
TRBJ1-1,TRBD1,TRBV27,.,15,CASSHPQGGNTEAFF,TGTGCCAGCAGTCACCCCCAGGGGGGAAACACTGAAGCTTTCTTT
TRBJ2-7,.,TRBV18,.,13,CASSQESSYEQYF,TGTGCCAGCTCCCAGGAAAGCTCCTACGAGCAGTACTTC
TRBJ1-1,.,TRBV11-2,.,14,CASSNRDTNTEAFF,TGTGCCAGCAGCAACCGGGACACGAACACTGAAGCTTTCTTT
TRBJ2-1,.,TRBV11-2,.,17,CASSRGGQILSYNEQFF,TGTGCCAGCAGCCGGGGGGGACAGATTTTATCCTACAATGAGCAGTTCTTC
TRBJ1-5,TRBD1,TRBV2,.,14,CASSGQGFNQPQHF,TGTGCCAGCAGCGGACAGGGGTTCAATCAGCCCCAGCATTTT
TRBJ2-3,TRBD2,TRBV6-2/TRBV6-3,.,16,CASSYSMAGGLDTQYF,TGTGCCAGCAGTTACTCGATGGCGGGGGGATTGGATACGCAGTATTTT
TRBJ2-7,.,TRBV7-6,.,15,CASSLGGFRSYEQYF,TGTGCCAGCAGCTTAGGTGGTTTTCGGTCCTACGAGCAGTACTTC
TRBJ1-1,.,TRBV10-1,.,13,CASSPTVDTEAFF,TGCGCCAGCAGCCCCACGGTAGACACTGAAGCTTTCTTT
TRBJ2-1,TRBD2,TRBV29-1,.,13,CSVTLAAQNEQFF,TGCAGCGTTACGCTAGCGGCCCAGAATGAGCAGTTCTTC
TRBJ2-7,TRBD2,TRBV7-6,.,15,CASSPGLAGPYEQYF,TGTGCCAGCAGCCCAGGACTAGCGGGCCCCTACGAGCAGTACTTC
TRBJ2-1,TRBD2,TRBV4-1,.,17,CASSQSFRTSEYNEQFF,TGCGCCAGCAGCCAGTCGTTTCGGACTAGTGAATACAATGAGCAGTTCTTC
TRBJ2-7,TRBD1,TRBV6-5,.,15,CASRRGGQGDYEQYF,TGTGCCAGCAGACGGGGGGGACAGGGGGACTACGAGCAGTACTTC
TRBJ1-2,.,TRBV12-3/TRBV12-4,.,12,CASSPRDIGYTF,TGTGCCAGCAGTCCCCGGGACATAGGCTACACCTTC
TRBJ2-3,.,TRBV5-4,.,16,CASSSRQLSSTDTQYF,TGTGCCAGCAGTTCTCGACAGCTTTCCAGCACAGATACGCAGTATTTT
TRBJ2-5,TRBD1,TRBV6-2/TRBV6-3,.,16,CASSLSGQENQETQYF,TGTGCCAGCAGCCTCTCCGGACAGGAGAACCAAGAGACCCAGTACTTC
TRBJ1-1,TRBD1,TRBV5-1,.,14,CASSVTGGVTEAFF,TGCGCCAGCAGCGTCACAGGGGGGGTCACTGAAGCTTTCTTT
TRBJ1-1,.,TRBV3-1/TRBV3-2,.,13,CASSHGGGTEAFF,TGTGCCAGCAGCCATGGGGGGGGAACTGAAGCTTTCTTT
TRBJ1-2,.,TRBV19,.,13,CASNRGGSHGYTF,TGTGCCAGTAACCGCGGGGGGAGCCATGGCTACACCTTC
TRBJ2-3,TRBD1,TRBV5-8,.,15,CASSSGGETTDTQYF,TGTGCCAGCAGCTCAGGGGGCGAAACCACAGATACGCAGTATTTT
TRBJ1-5,.,TRBV2,.,16,CASSGPPRGGNQPQHF,TGTGCCAGCAGTGGACCCCCACGGGGGGGCAATCAGCCCCAGCATTTT
TRBJ1-1,.,TRBV19,.,14,CASSIVSGFTEAFF,TGTGCCAGTAGTATAGTTTCAGGCTTCACTGAAGCTTTCTTT
TRBJ2-5,TRBD2,TRBV30,.,20,CAWSPDSPLAGGPRGKTQYF,TGTGCCTGGAGTCCAGACTCTCCACTAGCGGGAGGCCCACGAGGGAAGACCCAGTACTTC
TRBJ2-1,TRBD2,TRBV28,few,16,CASSLSPSGGPDEQFF,TGTGCCAGCAGTTTATCCCCCTCGGGAGGCCCGGATGAGCAGTTCTTC
TRBJ1-2,.,TRBV7-2,once,15,CASRLMVRQVYGYTF,TGTGCCAGCAGGCTTATGGTCAGACAAGTCTATGGCTACACCTTC
TRBJ2-1,TRBD2,TRBV24-1,.,16,CATSDPRLASNNEQFF,TGTGCCACCAGTGACCCTCGACTAGCTAGCAACAATGAGCAGTTCTTC
TRBJ2-7,TRBD2,TRBV28,.,17,CASRPTPGGAPSYEQYF,TGTGCCAGCAGACCCACCCCGGGGGGGGCCCCCTCCTACGAGCAGTACTTC
TRBJ2-7,TRBD1,TRBV5-6,few,14,CASSLVAGGYEQYF,TGTGCCAGCAGCTTGGTGGCAGGGGGCTACGAGCAGTACTTC
TRBJ2-1,TRBD2,TRBV11-2,once,13,CARGGTFQQEQFF,TGTGCCAGGGGAGGGACTTTTCAGCAGGAGCAGTTCTTC
TRBJ1-2,.,TRBV3-1/TRBV3-2,.,13,CASSVQGNYGYTF,TGTGCCAGCAGCGTCCAGGGTAACTATGGCTACACCTTC
TRBJ1-6,.,TRBV15,.,12,CATSRDLSPLHF,TGTGCCACCAGCAGAGATTTATCACCCCTCCACTTT
TRBJ1-1,.,TRBV4-1,.,13,CASSTYRNTEAFF,TGCGCCAGCAGCACATACAGGAACACTGAAGCTTTCTTT
TRBJ1-3,TRBD1,TRBV5-1,.,15,CASSPQGAGGNTIYF,TGCGCCAGCAGCCCGCAGGGGGCCGGAGGAAACACCATATATTTT
TRBJ1-1,.,TRBV12-3/TRBV12-4,.,13,CASSPRHNTEAFF,TGTGCCAGCAGTCCCCGACACAACACTGAAGCTTTCTTT
TRBJ2-7,.,TRBV18,.,14,CASSLGPRNYEQYF,TGTGCCAGCTCACTGGGCCCCAGGAACTACGAGCAGTACTTC
TRBJ1-1,.,TRBV6-2/TRBV6-3,.,13,CASSFEPRTEAFF,TGTGCCAGCAGTTTCGAGCCCCGCACTGAAGCTTTCTTT
TRBJ2-7,.,TRBV3-1/TRBV3-2,.,14,CASSQFTGLYEQYF,TGTGCCAGCAGCCAATTCACAGGGCTCTACGAGCAGTACTTC